The clone carrying this T cell receptor (beta chain) was recorded many times. The V end was cut by 5 bases, the J end by 6 bases, with 3 bases between. CDR1 is KGHDR and CDR2 is SFDVKD in the germline V gene. This CDR3 is built from 11 residues. This sample is drawn from a study of T cells after yellow fever vaccination. TCRdb re-called the 5' RACE reads through MiXCR, storing one row per CDR3 protein. The data hold approximately 250,000 distinct CDR3 sequences, with over 3% observed a single time. This TCR came from a man between 18 and 29 years old who received the YFV17D yellow fever vaccine. Specimen: PBMCs, collected 15 days after the yellow fever booster vaccination. This chain uses TRBV24-1 with TRBJ2-2; D gene uncertain. CDR3 sequence: CATSGAGELFF. Here the CDR3 DNA reads TGTGCCACCAGTGGGGCCGGGGAGCTGTTTTTT.